The clone carrying this T cell receptor (beta chain) showed up many times. What it binds is unknown. This sample's TCRbeta library carried unique molecular identifier barcodes. TCRdb reanalysed the PCR reads using MiXCR and keeps one entry per CDR3 protein. The data show about 280,000 distinct CDR3 sequences, roughly 10% seen once. This sample is part of a study of T-cell reconstitution after alpha-beta-depleted transplantation in children. General study results and limits: One year after transplant, T-cell counts and diversity came mostly from newly produced T cells.

CDR3 length: 13 amino acids. Trimming stripped 0 bases from V and 3 bases from J, with 6 bases between. Germline loops: CDR1 SGHTS, CDR2 YDEGEE. The chain combines TRBV5-8 with TRBJ1-2, with D possibly matching TRBD1 (5 bases). The receptor comes from a male patient aged 2-15 years who had a stem cell transplant for chronic granulomatous disease, so the T cells may come from the graft donor. The sequencing used peripheral blood, collected 180 days after TCRalphabeta/CD19-depleted stem cell transplant. This CDR3 reads CASSLVGDYGYTF. CDR3 nucleotides: TGTGCCAGCAGCTTGGTGGGGGACTATGGCTACACCTTC. Supplemented by reference TRBV5-8 and TRBJ1-2, the full variable domain reads EAGVTQSPTHLIKTRGQQATLRCSPISGHTSVYWYQQALGLGLQFLLWYDEGEERNRGNFPPRFSGRQFPNYSSELNVNALELEDSALYLCASSLVGDYGYTFGSGTRLTVV.